The table lists the clone carrying this T cell receptor beta chain with a few counts. The CDR3 loop spans 13 amino acids. With 6 bases removed from V and 4 bases from J, the gap between germline ends came to 12 bases. CDR1 and CDR2 (germline): SNHLY, FYNNEI. These data come from a study of cytomegalovirus exposure and HLA in healthy donors. TCRdb's table, derived via immunoSEQ multiplex PCR, lists solely in-frame clones and lacks some. The sample records 200,000 or so clones, 80% to 95% being singletons. This TCR came from a woman aged 18 to 35 in good health and CMV-seronegative. The source material was PBMCs. The chain uses TRBV2 and TRBJ1-2; D remains unclear. In nucleotides, the CDR3 is TGTGCCAGCAGAGAGGCTTCCTCCTATGGCTACACCTTC. Translating gives CASREASSYGYTF.